These 9 T cell receptor beta chains were sequenced from one sample in a study of T cells in localized non-small cell lung cancer. Using immunoSEQ multiplex PCR, the repertoire was profiled, and TCRdb retains in-frame clones only, with some absent. The sample has under 35,000 clones, roughly 90% seen once; the top ten hold around 3.9%. The sample was peripheral blood mononuclear cells, taken before any cancer treatment. These receptors originate from a woman aged 40-75 years with stage III lung adenocarcinoma.

The chain recombines TRBV6-1 with TRBJ1-1, with 9 bases lining up with TRBD1. The CDR3 spans 13 residues. From germline, CDR1 is MNHNS and CDR2 SASEGT. Unmatched junction bases numbered 0, after V lost 4 bases and J lost 3 bases. CDR3 in DNA: TGTGCCAGCAGTGGACAGGGGGACACTGAAGCTTTCTTT. It translates to CASSGQGDTEAFF.

This clone occurred once. The J gene is TRBJ1-2, the V gene TRBV5-8; possibly TRBD1 for D (6 bases). Trimming removed 0 bases at V and 4 bases at J, with 7 bases between. There are 13 residues in the CDR3. CDR1 and CDR2 (germline): SGHTS, YDEGEE. The CDR3 DNA sequence: TGTGCCAGCAGCTTGGAAGGGGGCTATGGCTACACCTTC. It encodes CASSLEGGYGYTF. The variable domain in full, with the rest retrieved from reference TRBV5-8 and TRBJ1-2, is EAGVTQSPTHLIKTRGQQATLRCSPISGHTSVYWYQQALGLGLQFLLWYDEGEERNRGNFPPRFSGRQFPNYSSELNVNALELEDSALYLCASSLEGGYGYTFGSGTRLTVV.

About this clone: Other DNA sequences in this sample translate to the same CDR3. The rearrangement uses TRBV19 and TRBJ2-1, with a tentative D call TRBD1 (5 bases). Germline V gene sequence: CDR1 LNHDA, CDR2 SQIVND (reference sequence). This CDR3 has 15 residues. V lost 5 bases and J lost 0, with 11 bases in between. CDR3 residues: CASSVRQGSYNEQFF. CDR3 bases: TGTGCCAGTAGTGTACGGCAGGGCTCCTACAATGAGCAGTTCTTC.

A single count supports this clone. This chain links TRBV27 with TRBJ2-1; D is perhaps TRBD1 (6 bases). This CDR3 comprises 13 residues. The V gene's germline CDR1 is MNHEY and CDR2 SMNVEV (reference sequence). V lost 3 bases, J lost 9 bases, and 12 bases lay in between. CDR3 in amino acids: CASSLGAVTEQFF. In DNA, the CDR3 is TGTGCCAGCAGTTTGGGGGCCGTGACTGAGCAGTTCTTC.

The chain recombines TRBV27 with TRBJ1-5; TRBD1 aligns across 9 bases. The V gene's germline CDR1 is MNHEY and CDR2 SMNVEV (reference sequence). The CDR3 is made up of 14 amino acids. With V trimmed by 2 bases and J by 6 bases, 2 bases remained unmatched. The chain's CDR3 is CASSLTGGLQPQHF. The CDR3 nucleotides are TGTGCCAGCAGTTTAACAGGGGGCCTTCAGCCCCAGCATTTT.

CDR3 protein: CASSSPYNEQFF. The CDR3 DNA follows: TGTGCCAGCAGTTCCCCCTACAATGAGCAGTTCTTC. The chain recombines TRBV27 with TRBJ2-1; D is unclear. Trimming shortened V by 4 bases and J by 2 bases, and 3 bases separated the two germline ends. The CDR3 has 12 amino acids. CDR1 is MNHEY and CDR2 is SMNVEV in the germline V gene (reference sequence).

The V call is TRBV10-1, the J call TRBJ2-7; no definite D call. The CDR3 length is 12 residues. Germline V gene lookup returns CDR1 WNHNN and CDR2 SYGVQD (reference sequence). Trimming cost V 2 bases and J 0 bases, with 2 bases left between them. CDR3 sequence (DNA): TGCGCCAGCAGTGAGAGCTCCTACGAGCAGTACTTC. Translated, it gives CASSESSYEQYF.

The chain uses TRBV6-5 and TRBJ1-2; D is perhaps TRBD1 (6 bases). The germline V gene encodes CDR1 MNHEY and CDR2 SVGAGI. The CDR3 extends over 15 amino acids. V lost 10 bases, J lost 7 bases, and 25 bases lay in between. CDR3 residues: CATYGTNNRKRGYTF. The CDR3 DNA reads as TGTGCCACGTACGGGACAAACAATCGGAAGCGTGGCTACACCTTC.

The J gene is TRBJ2-7, the V gene TRBV6-5, with D tentatively TRBD1 or TRBD2 (5 bases each). From germline, CDR1 is MNHEY and CDR2 SVGAGI. Trimming left V 6 bases short and J 2 bases short, with 8 bases between. This CDR3 spans 12 amino acids. CDR3 nucleotide sequence: TGTGCCAGCAGGAGGGGAACCTACGAGCAGTACTTC. Translation gives CASRRGTYEQYF.